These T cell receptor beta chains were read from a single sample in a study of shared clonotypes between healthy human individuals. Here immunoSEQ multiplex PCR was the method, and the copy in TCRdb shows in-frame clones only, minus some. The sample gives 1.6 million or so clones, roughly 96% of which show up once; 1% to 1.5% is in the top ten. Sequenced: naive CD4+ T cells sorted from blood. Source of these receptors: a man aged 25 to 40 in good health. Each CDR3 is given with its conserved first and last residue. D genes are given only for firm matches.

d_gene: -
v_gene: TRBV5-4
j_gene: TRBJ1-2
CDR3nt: TGTGCCAGCAGCTTGGCAGGAGTTAACTATGGCTACACCTTC
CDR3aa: CASSLAGVNYGYTF

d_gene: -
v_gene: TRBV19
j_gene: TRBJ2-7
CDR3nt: TGTGCCAGTAGTTTGTCGACAGGCCACTACGAGCAGTACTTC
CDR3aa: CASSLSTGHYEQYF

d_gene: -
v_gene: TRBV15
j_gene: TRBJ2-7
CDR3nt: TGTGCCACCTCCGGCCAGGAGTTTCCCTACGAGCAGTACTTC
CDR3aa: CATSGQEFPYEQYF

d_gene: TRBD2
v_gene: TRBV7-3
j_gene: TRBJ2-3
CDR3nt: TGTGCCAGCAGCTCCAGCGGACTAGCGGGTGGGACAGATACGCAGTATTTT
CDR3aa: CASSSSGLAGGTDTQYF

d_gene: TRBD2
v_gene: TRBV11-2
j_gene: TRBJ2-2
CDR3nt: TGTGCCAGCAGCTTTCGGGTTGGGAGGGAGTCCACCGGGGAGCTGTTTTTT
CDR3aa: CASSFRVGRESTGELFF

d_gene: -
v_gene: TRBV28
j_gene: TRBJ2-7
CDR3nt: TGTGCCAGCAGTTCCTCCCTTAGGGACATATCCTACGAGCAGTACTTC
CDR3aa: CASSSSLRDISYEQYF

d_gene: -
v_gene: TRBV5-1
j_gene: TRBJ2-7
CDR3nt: TGCGCCAGCAAGTCCGGCCGGAGCTCCTACGAGCAGTACTTC
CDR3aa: CASKSGRSSYEQYF

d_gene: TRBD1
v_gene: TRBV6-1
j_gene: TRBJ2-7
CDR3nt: TGTGCCAGCTCACGACCGGGACAGGGGACCTACGAGCAGTACTTC
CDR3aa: CASSRPGQGTYEQYF

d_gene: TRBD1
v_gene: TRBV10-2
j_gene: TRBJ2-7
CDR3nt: TGCGCCATCAGACAGGGGGCGGCCTACGAGCAGTACTTC
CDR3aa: CAIRQGAAYEQYF

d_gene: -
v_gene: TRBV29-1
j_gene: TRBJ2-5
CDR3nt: TGCAGCGTGGGGGGAGGAGAGACCCAGTACTTC
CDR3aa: CSVGGGETQYF

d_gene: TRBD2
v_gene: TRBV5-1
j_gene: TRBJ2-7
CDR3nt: TGCGCCAGCAGAACTAGCGGGAGCGCCTACGAGCAGTACTTC
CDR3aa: CASRTSGSAYEQYF

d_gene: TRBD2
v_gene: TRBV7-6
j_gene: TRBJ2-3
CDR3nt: TGTGCCAGCAGCCTAGGGGTGGCGGGAGGGACCACAGATACGCAGTATTTT
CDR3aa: CASSLGVAGGTTDTQYF

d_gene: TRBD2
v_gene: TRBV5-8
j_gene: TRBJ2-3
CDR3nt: TGTGCCAGCAGCTTGGGGCTAGCGGGAGGCACAGATACGCAGTATTTT
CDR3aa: CASSLGLAGGTDTQYF

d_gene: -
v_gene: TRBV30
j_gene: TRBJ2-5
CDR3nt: TGTGCCTGGGGGGCCATTCAAGAGACCCAGTACTTC
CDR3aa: CAWGAIQETQYF

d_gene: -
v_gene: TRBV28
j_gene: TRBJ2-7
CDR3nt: TGTGCCAGCAGCCCCCCTGGTTTACCTGACAGACGGACCTACGAGCAGTACTTC
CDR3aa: CASSPPGLPDRRTYEQYF

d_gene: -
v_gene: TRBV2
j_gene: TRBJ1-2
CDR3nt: TGTGCCAGGTTGGGACGTTCCAGAACTGGCGGCGGCTACACCTTC
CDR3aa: CARLGRSRTGGGYTF